Listed below are T cell receptor beta chains from one sample, sequenced in a study of T cell responses to AZD1222 COVID-19 vaccine. Using immunoSEQ multiplex PCR, the repertoire was profiled, and TCRdb retains in-frame clones only, with some absent. The sample holds around 99,000 clones; more than 80% are singletons and the top ten take approximately 12%. This specimen consisted of peripheral blood, obtained on day 0 of AZD1222 vaccination. All receptors come from an adult in good health. Each CDR3 is given without its conserved first and last residue. Each record gives: clone size, J gene, V gene, D gene, CDR3 protein. D genes are given only for firm matches. The size entry is marked missing in some rows and otherwise reads once, few, many or a size class.

abundance: .; j_gene: TRBJ2-5; v_gene: TRBV18; d_gene: .; CDR3aa: ASSPRSGLETQY
abundance: .; j_gene: TRBJ2-3; v_gene: TRBV2; d_gene: TRBD2; CDR3aa: ASRASGVSTDTQY
abundance: once; j_gene: TRBJ2-3; v_gene: TRBV25-1; d_gene: .; CDR3aa: ASSTTRDTQY
abundance: .; j_gene: TRBJ1-5; v_gene: TRBV10-3; d_gene: TRBD1; CDR3aa: AISESGQGAQPQH
abundance: .; j_gene: TRBJ2-7; v_gene: TRBV25-1; d_gene: .; CDR3aa: ASSLQGSYEQY
abundance: .; j_gene: TRBJ1-4; v_gene: TRBV19; d_gene: .; CDR3aa: ASSISHREKLF
abundance: .; j_gene: TRBJ2-3; v_gene: TRBV27; d_gene: .; CDR3aa: ASSFLPKGKDTQY
abundance: once; j_gene: TRBJ2-2; v_gene: TRBV4-2; d_gene: TRBD2; CDR3aa: ASSQEQGTSGTFSTGELF
abundance: .; j_gene: TRBJ2-1; v_gene: TRBV14; d_gene: TRBD2; CDR3aa: ASSPGLAPNEQF
abundance: .; j_gene: TRBJ2-7; v_gene: TRBV5-4; d_gene: TRBD2; CDR3aa: ASSPFTSGGKYEQY
abundance: .; j_gene: TRBJ1-5; v_gene: TRBV23-1; d_gene: TRBD1; CDR3aa: ASSQWTGDNQPQH
abundance: .; j_gene: TRBJ1-3; v_gene: TRBV7-9; d_gene: .; CDR3aa: ASSLVRASTGNTIY